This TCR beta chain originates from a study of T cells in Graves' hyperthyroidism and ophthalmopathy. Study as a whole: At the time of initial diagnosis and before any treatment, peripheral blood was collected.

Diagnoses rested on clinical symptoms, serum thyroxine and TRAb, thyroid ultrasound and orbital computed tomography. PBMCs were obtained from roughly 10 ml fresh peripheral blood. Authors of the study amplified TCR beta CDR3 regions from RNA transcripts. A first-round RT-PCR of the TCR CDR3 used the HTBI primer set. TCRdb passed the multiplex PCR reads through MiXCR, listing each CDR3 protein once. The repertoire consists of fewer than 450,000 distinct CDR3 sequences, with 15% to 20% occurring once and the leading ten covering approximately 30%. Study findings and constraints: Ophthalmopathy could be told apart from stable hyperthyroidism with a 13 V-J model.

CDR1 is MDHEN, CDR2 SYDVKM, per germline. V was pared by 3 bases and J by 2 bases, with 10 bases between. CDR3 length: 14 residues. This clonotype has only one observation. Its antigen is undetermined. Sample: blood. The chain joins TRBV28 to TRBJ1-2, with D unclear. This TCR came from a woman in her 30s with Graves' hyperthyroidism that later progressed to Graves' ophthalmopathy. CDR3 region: CASSFSGENYGYTF. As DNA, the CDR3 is TGTGCCAGCAGTTTCTCTGGAGAGAACTATGGCTACACCTTC.